This T cell receptor beta chain was retrieved from a study of blood T cell repertoires in COVID-19. Trimming cost V 0 bases and J 0 bases, with 12 bases left between them. Looked up from germline, CDR1 is LGHNA and CDR2 is YNFKEQ. This CDR3 is built from 17 residues. The data were produced by immunoSEQ multiplex PCR, yet TCRdb's version contains in-frame clones alone and is incomplete. This table holds approximately 220,000 clones, roughly 85% found once. The TCR was taken from a woman aged 50 to 60 who had been exposed to COVID-19. The gene calls are TRBV4-2 and TRBJ1-3; D is ambiguous. The source material was PBMCs or T cells enriched from blood (not recorded which). The CDR3 region has the DNA TGTGCCAGCAGCCAAGATCTTAGCTTAAGCTCTGGAAACACCATATATTTT. Its translation: CASSQDLSLSSGNTIYF.